The 8 T cell receptor beta chains given below trace back to one sample, sequenced in a study of vaccination effects on CD4 cells after COVID-19. Profiling relied on immunoSEQ multiplex PCR, and the TCRdb table lists in-frame clones only, not all of them. The profile shows roughly 25,000 clones, around 79% of them singletons. Before sequencing took place, the ViraFEST assay used viral peptide pools to expand antigen-specific CD4+ T cells. Culture lasted about nine days before CD4+ T cell isolation. This person caught SARS-CoV-2 sometime from March to December 2020, and PCR testing confirmed the infection. These receptors' antigens are unknown. This sample comprised CD4+ T cells from PBMCs cultured with HCoV-NL63 spike peptides, obtained before COVID-19 vaccination. The receptors originated from a human donor who had a prior SARS-CoV-2 infection.

This chain uses TRBV5-1 with TRBJ2-2; a weak D match, TRBD2 (5 bases). Germline V gives CDR1 SGHRS, CDR2 YFSETQ. V lost 5 bases and J 4 bases, leaving 6 bases between the germline ends. This CDR3 contains 12 residues. CDR3 loop: CASRRATGELFF. For the CDR3, the DNA is TGCGCCAGCAGGCGGGCCACCGGGGAGCTGTTTTTT.

This chain connects TRBV10-3 to TRBJ1-2, with 9 bases aligning to TRBD1. The CDR3 consists of 14 residues. CDR1 is ENHRY, CDR2 SYGVKD, per germline. The trim removed 6 bases at V and 7 bases at J, leaving 9 bases unmatched. The CDR3 is CAISESTGGSGYTF. The CDR3 nucleotides read TGTGCCATCAGCGAATCGACAGGGGGTAGTGGCTACACCTTC.

The gene calls are TRBV5-1 and TRBJ2-5; D not certain. The CDR3 has 16 residues. Germline values: CDR1 SGHRS, CDR2 YFSETQ. The germline V and J ends were trimmed by 0 bases and 5 bases, with 17 bases remaining between them. The CDR3 sequence: CASSLALYRVGETQYF. In nucleotides, the CDR3 is TGCGCCAGCAGCTTGGCCCTATATAGGGTCGGGGAGACCCAGTACTTC.

This chain uses TRBV27 with TRBJ1-5; D gene unclear. Germline values: CDR1 MNHEY, CDR2 SMNVEV (reference sequence). Trimming shortened V by 3 bases and J by 2 bases, and 11 bases separated the two germline ends. The CDR3 contains 15 residues. CDR3 amino acids: CASSFAREGNQPQHF. The CDR3 DNA sequence: TGTGCCAGCAGTTTCGCGAGGGAGGGCAATCAGCCCCAGCATTTT.

The V call is TRBV7-2, the J call TRBJ2-3; 8 bases are a match to TRBD2. This CDR3 is 16 amino acids long. V was clipped by 1 base and J by 6 bases; unmatched bases: 9. The germline gives CDR1 SGHTA, CDR2 FQGNSA. The CDR3 nucleotides read TGTGCCAGCAGCTTAGTAGCGGGACCCCGGGCCGATACGCAGTATTTT. Protein sequence: CASSLVAGPRADTQYF.

Only a few counts were recorded for this clone. The J gene is TRBJ2-7, the V gene TRBV7-9; TRBD2 matches at 15 bases. The CDR3 is 18 amino acids. Germline V gene data show CDR1 as SEHNR and CDR2 as FQNEAQ (reference sequence). V lost 3 bases to trimming and J lost 4 bases; unmatched junction nucleotides: 10. Here the CDR3 DNA reads TGTGCCAGCAGCTTGCGGCCTCCGGGACTAGCGGGGGGTTACGAGCAGTACTTC. Residues: CASSLRPPGLAGGYEQYF.

The V call is TRBV6-5, the J call TRBJ2-7; D ambiguous. The CDR3 extends over 13 amino acids. CDR1 and CDR2 (germline): MNHEY, SVGAGI. V was cut by 0 bases and J by 4 bases, with 7 bases left in between. CDR3 region: CASSYSIQYEQYF. CDR3 nucleotide sequence: TGTGCCAGCAGTTACTCGATACAGTACGAGCAGTACTTC.

The rearrangement uses TRBV18 and TRBJ2-4; 7 bases fit TRBD2. The germline V gene has CDR1 KGHSH and CDR2 LQKENI. This CDR3 contains 13 residues. V dropped 6 bases and J dropped 4; count of bases not matched to a gene: 3. CDR3 nucleotide sequence: TGTGCCAGCTCCGGTAGCGGGAAAAACATTCAGTACTTC. It specifies CASSGSGKNIQYF.